Following are 6 T cell receptor beta chains from one sample sequenced in a study of blood T cell repertoires in COVID-19. TCRdb's copy holds only in-frame clones and misses some; the assay was immunoSEQ multiplex PCR. The sample yields about 410,000 clones, roughly 88% seen once. Material for sequencing was PBMCs or T cells enriched from blood (not recorded which). The receptor source for this set is a man aged 18 to 29 who had recovered from COVID-19.

The rearrangement uses TRBV7-9 and TRBJ1-5; TRBD1 aligns across 10 bases. From germline, CDR1 is SEHNR and CDR2 FQNEAQ (reference sequence). This CDR3 is 15 amino acids long. V shed 2 bases and J 5 bases; nucleotides not matched to a gene: 3. CDR3: CASSLTGTGDQPQHF. CDR3 DNA: TGTGCCAGCAGCTTAACCGGGACAGGGGATCAGCCCCAGCATTTT.

The chain has TRBV7-9 and TRBJ1-3, with D perhaps matching TRBD1 (5 bases). V lost 4 bases and J 0 bases, leaving 13 bases between the germline ends. The CDR3 consists of 16 residues. The germline V gene has CDR1 SEHNR and CDR2 FQNEAQ (reference sequence). Written as DNA, the CDR3 is TGTGCCAGCAGCTCCCTCGGGGGTAGCTCTGGAAACACCATATATTTT. Translating gives CASSSLGGSSGNTIYF.

The chain joins TRBV29-1 to TRBJ1-5, with TRBD1 identical over 8 bases. This CDR3 has 12 amino acids. Germline lookup yields CDR1 SQVTM and CDR2 ANQGSEA. Trimming cost V 6 bases and J 2 bases; bases outside gene matches: 0. CDR3 protein: CSVDRGNQPQHF. Written as DNA, the CDR3 is TGCAGCGTGGACAGGGGCAATCAGCCCCAGCATTTT.

V and J are TRBV5-4 and TRBJ2-7; 13 bases map to TRBD2. The length of the CDR3 is 16 residues. Germline values: CDR1 SGHNT, CDR2 YYREEE (reference sequence). Germline trimming cut 4 bases from V and 3 bases from J; bases unmatched to any gene: 7. This CDR3 is CASSPGGTSGIYEQYF. In DNA form, the CDR3 reads TGTGCCAGCAGCCCGGGCGGGACTAGCGGGATCTACGAGCAGTACTTC.

V usage is TRBV4-1 and J usage is TRBJ1-5; D gene uncertain. This CDR3 comprises 15 residues. The germline V gene has CDR1 MGHRA and CDR2 YSYEKL. Trimming shortened V by 2 bases and J by 1 base, and 9 bases separated the two germline ends. The CDR3 nucleotides are TGCGCCAGCAGCCAACAAAGCGGAAGCAATCAGCCCCAGCATTTT. This translates into CASSQQSGSNQPQHF.

This clone was recorded once. The rearrangement uses TRBV2 and TRBJ1-5; tentative D call: TRBD1 (5 bases). The CDR3 consists of 17 residues. Germline CDR1 reads SNHLY; CDR2 reads FYNNEI. V gave up 6 bases and J gave up 6 bases, with 24 bases separating them. CDR3 loop: CASSDDWGRVSGQPQHF. The CDR3, as DNA: TGTGCCAGCAGCGACGACTGGGGCAGGGTTAGTGGTCAGCCCCAGCATTTT.